The clone carrying this TCR beta chain was observed a handful of times. Its antigen is undetermined. This sample was included in a study of beta chain features in type 1 diabetes. Germline assignment: CDR1 LNHDA and CDR2 SQIVND (reference sequence). The CDR3 has 15 residues. J lost 4 bases, V lost 6 bases, and 9 bases had no gene match. Study conclusions and caveats: When VDJ junctions were examined, type 1 diabetes patients showed fewer insertions and more deletions. It was among patients, rather than healthy donors, that naive, central memory and Treg TCRB repertoires appeared more similar.

Reverse transcribing all isolated RNA meant expressed TCRB transcripts were sequenced. Profiled with immunoSEQ multiplex PCR; TCRdb holds only in-frame clones, not every one. The data show about 230,000 clones, over 7.5% seen once. The clonotype was recovered from a woman aged 18-35 years in good health. This rearrangement joins TRBV19 to TRBJ1-2; 9 nucleotides line up with TRBD1. What was sequenced was naive CD4+ T cells from blood. Here the CDR3 reads CASSKGGQGSYGYTF. CDR3 nucleotides: TGTGCCAGTAGCAAAGGGGGACAGGGATCCTATGGCTACACCTTC.